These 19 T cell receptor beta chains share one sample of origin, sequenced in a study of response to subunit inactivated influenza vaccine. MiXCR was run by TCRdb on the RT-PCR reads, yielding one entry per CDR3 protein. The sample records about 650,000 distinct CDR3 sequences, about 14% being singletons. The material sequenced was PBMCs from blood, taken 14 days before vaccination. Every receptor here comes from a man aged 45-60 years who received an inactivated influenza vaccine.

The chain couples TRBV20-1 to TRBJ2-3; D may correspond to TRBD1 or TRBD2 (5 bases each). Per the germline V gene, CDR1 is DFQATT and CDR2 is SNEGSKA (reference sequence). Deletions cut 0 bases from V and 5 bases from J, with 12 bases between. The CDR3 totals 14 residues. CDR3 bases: TGCAGTGCTAGAGATGGGGGTTTTGGAGATACGCAGTATTTT. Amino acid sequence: CSARDGGFGDTQYF.

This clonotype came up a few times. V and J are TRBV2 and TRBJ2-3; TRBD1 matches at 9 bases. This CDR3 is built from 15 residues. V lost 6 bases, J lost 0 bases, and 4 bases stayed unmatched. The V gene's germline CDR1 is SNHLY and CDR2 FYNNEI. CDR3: CASSAGTGSTDTQYF. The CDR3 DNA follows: TGTGCCAGCAGCGCCGGGACAGGGAGCACAGATACGCAGTATTTT.

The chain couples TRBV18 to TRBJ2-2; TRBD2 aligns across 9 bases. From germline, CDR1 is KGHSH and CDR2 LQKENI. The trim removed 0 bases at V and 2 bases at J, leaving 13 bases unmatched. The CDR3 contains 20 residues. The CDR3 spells CASSPPTSGFDLYNTGELFF. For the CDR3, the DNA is TGTGCCAGCTCACCACCCACTAGCGGGTTCGACCTGTATAACACCGGGGAGCTGTTTTTT.

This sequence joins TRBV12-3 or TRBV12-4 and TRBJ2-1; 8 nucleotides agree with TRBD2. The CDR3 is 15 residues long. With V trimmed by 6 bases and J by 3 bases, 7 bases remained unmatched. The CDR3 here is CASRTSDEVYNEQFF. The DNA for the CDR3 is TGTGCCAGCAGGACTAGCGACGAGGTCTACAATGAGCAGTTCTTC.

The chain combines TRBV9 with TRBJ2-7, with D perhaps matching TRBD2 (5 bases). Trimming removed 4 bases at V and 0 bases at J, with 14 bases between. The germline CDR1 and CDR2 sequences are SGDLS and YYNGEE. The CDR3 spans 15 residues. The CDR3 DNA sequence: TGTGCCAGCAGCCTAGGAGTTGCGGGCTCCTACGAGCAGTACTTC. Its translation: CASSLGVAGSYEQYF. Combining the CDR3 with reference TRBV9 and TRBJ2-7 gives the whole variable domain DSGVTQTPKHLITATGQRVTLRCSPRSGDLSVYWYQQSLDQGLQFLIQYYNGEERAKGNILERFSAQQFPDLHSELNLSSLELGDSALYFCASSLGVAGSYEQYFGPGTRLTVT.

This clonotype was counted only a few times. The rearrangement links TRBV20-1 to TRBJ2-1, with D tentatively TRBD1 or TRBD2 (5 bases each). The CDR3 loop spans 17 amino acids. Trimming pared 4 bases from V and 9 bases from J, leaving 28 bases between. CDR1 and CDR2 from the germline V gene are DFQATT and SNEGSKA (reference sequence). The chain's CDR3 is CSATNPAEGLSGGEQFF. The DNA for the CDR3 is TGCAGTGCTACGAATCCTGCGGAAGGTTTATCTGGGGGTGAGCAGTTCTTC.

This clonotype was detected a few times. The CDR3 loop is CASSPDRGRKTEAFF. In DNA, the CDR3 is TGTGCCAGCAGCCCTGACAGGGGGCGAAAAACTGAAGCTTTCTTT. V and J are TRBV12-3 or TRBV12-4 and TRBJ1-1, with 10 bases identical to TRBD1. This CDR3 contains 15 residues. After removal of 6 bases from V and 5 bases from J, the junction contained 9 bases not matched to a gene.

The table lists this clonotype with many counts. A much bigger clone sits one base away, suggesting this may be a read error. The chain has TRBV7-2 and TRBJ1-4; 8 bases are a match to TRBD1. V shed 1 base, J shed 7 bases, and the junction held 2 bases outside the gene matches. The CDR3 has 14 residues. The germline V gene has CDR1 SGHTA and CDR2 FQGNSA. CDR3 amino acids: CASSLGQGSEKLFF. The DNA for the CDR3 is TGTGCCAGCAGCTTAGGACAGGGGTCTGAAAAACTGTTTTTT.

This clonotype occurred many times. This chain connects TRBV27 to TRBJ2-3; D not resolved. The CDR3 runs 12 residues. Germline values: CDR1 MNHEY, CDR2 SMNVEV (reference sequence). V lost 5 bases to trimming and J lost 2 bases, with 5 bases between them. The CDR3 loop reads CASSPVTDTQYF. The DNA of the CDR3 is TGTGCCAGCAGTCCCGTCACAGATACGCAGTATTTT.

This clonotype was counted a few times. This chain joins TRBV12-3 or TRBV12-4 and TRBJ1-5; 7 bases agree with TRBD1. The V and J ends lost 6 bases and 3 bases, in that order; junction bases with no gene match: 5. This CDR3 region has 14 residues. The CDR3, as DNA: TGTGCCAGCAGCCGACAGGGACACAATCAGCCCCAGCATTTT. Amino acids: CASSRQGHNQPQHF.

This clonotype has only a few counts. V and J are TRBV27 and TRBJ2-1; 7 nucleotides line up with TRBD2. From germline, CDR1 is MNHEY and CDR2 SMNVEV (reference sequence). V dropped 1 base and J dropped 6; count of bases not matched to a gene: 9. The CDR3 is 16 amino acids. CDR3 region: CASSLYLAEGLNEQFF. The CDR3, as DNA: TGTGCCAGCAGTTTATACCTAGCGGAGGGGCTCAATGAGCAGTTCTTC.

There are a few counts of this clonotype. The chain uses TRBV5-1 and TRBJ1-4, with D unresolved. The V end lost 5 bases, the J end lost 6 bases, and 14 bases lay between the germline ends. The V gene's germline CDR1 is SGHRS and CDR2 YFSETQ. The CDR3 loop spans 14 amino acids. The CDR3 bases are TGCGCCAGCAGGTTTGGAAAACCAGATGAAAAACTGTTTTTT. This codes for CASRFGKPDEKLFF.

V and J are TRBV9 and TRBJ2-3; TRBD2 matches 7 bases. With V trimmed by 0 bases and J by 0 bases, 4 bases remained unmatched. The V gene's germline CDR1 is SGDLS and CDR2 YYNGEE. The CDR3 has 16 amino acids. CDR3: CASSVGNGGSTDTQYF. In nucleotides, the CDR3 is TGTGCCAGCAGCGTAGGAAACGGGGGGAGCACAGATACGCAGTATTTT.

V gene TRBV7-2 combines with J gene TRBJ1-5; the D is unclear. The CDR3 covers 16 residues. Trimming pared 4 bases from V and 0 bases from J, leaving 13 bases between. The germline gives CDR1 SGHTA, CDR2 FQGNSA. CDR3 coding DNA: TGTGCCAGCAGCTCGAGGATAATTAATAGCAATCAGCCCCAGCATTTT. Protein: CASSSRIINSNQPQHF.

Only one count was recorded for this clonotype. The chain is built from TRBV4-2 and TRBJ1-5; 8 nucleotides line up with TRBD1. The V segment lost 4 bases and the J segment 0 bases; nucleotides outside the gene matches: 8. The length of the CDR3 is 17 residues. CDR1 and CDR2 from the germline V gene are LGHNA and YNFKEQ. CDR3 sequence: CASSLGQGYNSNQPQHF. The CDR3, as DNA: TGTGCCAGCAGCCTAGGACAGGGATATAATAGCAATCAGCCCCAGCATTTT.

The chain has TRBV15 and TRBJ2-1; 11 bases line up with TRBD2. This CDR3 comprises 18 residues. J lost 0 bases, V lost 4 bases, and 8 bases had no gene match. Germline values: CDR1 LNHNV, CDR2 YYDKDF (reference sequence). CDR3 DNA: TGTGCCACCAGCAAGCACCTGGGACTAGCGGCCTCCTACAATGAGCAGTTCTTC. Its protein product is CATSKHLGLAASYNEQFF.

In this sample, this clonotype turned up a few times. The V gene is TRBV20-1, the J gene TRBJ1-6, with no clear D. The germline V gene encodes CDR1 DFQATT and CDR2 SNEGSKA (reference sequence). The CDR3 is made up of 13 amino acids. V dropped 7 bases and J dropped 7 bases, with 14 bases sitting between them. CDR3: CSVEVLINSPLHF. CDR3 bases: TGCAGTGTTGAGGTTTTGATCAATTCACCCCTCCACTTT.

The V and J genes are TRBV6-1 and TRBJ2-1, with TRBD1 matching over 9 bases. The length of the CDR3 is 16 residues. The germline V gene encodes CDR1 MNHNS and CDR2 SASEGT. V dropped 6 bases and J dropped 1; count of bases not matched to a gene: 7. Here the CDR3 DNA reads TGTGCCAGCAGGGAAACAGGGGGCCAATCCTACAATGAGCAGTTCTTC. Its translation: CASRETGGQSYNEQFF.

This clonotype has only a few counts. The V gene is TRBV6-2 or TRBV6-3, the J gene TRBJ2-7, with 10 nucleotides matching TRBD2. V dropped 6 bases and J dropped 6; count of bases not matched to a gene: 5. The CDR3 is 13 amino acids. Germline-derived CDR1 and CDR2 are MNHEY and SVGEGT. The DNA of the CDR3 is TGTGCCAGCAGCCCGGGACTAGCGATCGAGCAGTACTTC. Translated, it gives CASSPGLAIEQYF.